This TCR beta chain was captured by sequencing in a study of identical twins. The CDR3 runs 14 residues. Germline lookup yields CDR1 SGHRS and CDR2 YFSETQ. V gave up 0 bases and J gave up 6 bases, with 10 bases separating them. TCRdb processed the 5' RACE reads anew with MiXCR; each CDR3 protein has one entry. The profile shows approximately 210,000 distinct CDR3 sequences, 6.5% of them singletons. This clonotype turned up a few times. The same sample was also used in a study of T cells expressing NK-cell markers. That study reports: NKG2C+ dominant clonotypes from a handful of donors made up about 1.0-7.5% of CD8+ T cells.

This sequence was found in a woman under 30 in good health. The chain is built from TRBV5-1 and TRBJ2-1; no firm D call. The specimen was CD8+ T cells sorted from blood. CDR3 loop: CASSLVRQPNEQFF. The CDR3, as DNA: TGCGCCAGCAGCTTGGTACGTCAGCCCAATGAGCAGTTCTTC.